The 21 T cell receptor beta chains presented below share a single source sample, sequenced in a study of cytomegalovirus exposure and HLA in healthy donors. Primers for the PCR totalled 60 Vbeta and 13 Jbeta. Measured with immunoSEQ multiplex PCR; TCRdb has only the in-frame clones, and not every one. Here the sample spans some 220,000 clones, roughly 91% being singletons. What was sequenced was PBMCs. The receptor set was obtained from a woman younger than 35 in good health and CMV-seronegative.

V usage is TRBV6-5 and J usage is TRBJ1-5; 8 bases line up with TRBD1. The germline gives CDR1 MNHEY, CDR2 SVGAGI. The CDR3 extends over 14 amino acids. With 5 bases clipped from V and 10 bases from J, the junction kept 10 bases outside the gene matches. As DNA, the CDR3 is TGTGCCAGCAGTCCAGGGACAGGATTTGTTCCCCAGCATTTT. It codes for CASSPGTGFVPQHF.

The chain employs TRBV27 and TRBJ1-1; 8 bases match TRBD1. Germline V gene data show CDR1 as MNHEY and CDR2 as SMNVEV (reference sequence). Trimming took 5 bases from V and 4 from J; bases not matched to a gene: 6. CDR3 size: 14 residues. The CDR3 region is CASSIQGAATEAFF. The CDR3 DNA is TGTGCCAGCAGTATTCAGGGGGCGGCCACTGAAGCTTTCTTT.

The chain employs TRBV2 and TRBJ1-1, with 9 bases aligning to TRBD1. Germline V gene data show CDR1 as SNHLY and CDR2 as FYNNEI. V lost 3 bases, J lost 6 bases, and 8 bases stayed unmatched. The CDR3 has 15 residues. CDR3 bases: TGTGCCAGCAGTGATAGGGACAGGGTTGGCGCTGAAGCTTTCTTT. Amino acid sequence: CASSDRDRVGAEAFF.

This rearrangement joins TRBV7-2 to TRBJ2-7; 8 bases line up with TRBD1. The CDR3 extends over 14 amino acids. V was clipped by 9 bases and J by 0 bases; unmatched bases: 7. Germline V lookup: CDR1 SGHTA, CDR2 FQGNSA. Written as DNA, the CDR3 is TGTGCCAGTCACGCGACAGGGGACTCCTACGAGCAGTACTTC. Amino acid sequence: CASHATGDSYEQYF.

The chain couples TRBV9 to TRBJ1-2; the D gene is possibly TRBD1 (5 bases). Per germline, CDR1 SGDLS and CDR2 YYNGEE. The germline V and J ends were trimmed by 4 bases and 0 bases, with 16 bases remaining between them. This CDR3 comprises 16 residues. CDR3 region: CASSPQGAGTNYGYTF. CDR3 DNA sequence: TGTGCCAGCAGCCCTCAAGGGGCAGGGACTAACTATGGCTACACCTTC.

This clone was found once. This rearrangement joins TRBV5-1 to TRBJ2-2, with 8 bases matching TRBD2. The CDR3 totals 15 residues. The germline gives CDR1 SGHRS, CDR2 YFSETQ. Germline trimming cut 4 bases from V and 7 bases from J; bases unmatched to any gene: 9. The CDR3 is CASSPTAGGGGELFF. CDR3 bases: TGCGCCAGCAGCCCCACGGCGGGGGGCGGCGGGGAGCTGTTTTTT.

V gene TRBV18 combines with J gene TRBJ2-4; 7 bases are a match to TRBD1. CDR1 and CDR2 from the germline V gene are KGHSH and LQKENI. Trimming cost V 4 bases and J 4 bases; bases outside gene matches: 4. The CDR3 is 14 residues long. This CDR3 is CASSRTGDKNIQYF. The CDR3 nucleotides are TGTGCCAGCTCACGAACAGGGGATAAAAACATTCAGTACTTC.

For the CDR3, the DNA is TGTGCCAGCAGCATCCCTAGCGGGGGGAACACCGGGGAGCTGTTTTTT. Translation: CASSIPSGGNTGELFF. The chain has TRBV5-4 and TRBJ2-2, with TRBD2 matching over 10 bases. This CDR3 has 16 residues. The V gene end was trimmed by 4 bases and the J gene end by 1 base; junction bases not matched to a gene: 4. Germline CDR1 SGHNT, CDR2 YYREEE (reference sequence).

CDR3 sequence (DNA): TGCGCCAGCAGCCAAGGGGATCCTAGCGGGATTAAGAATACGCAGTATTTT. This encodes CASSQGDPSGIKNTQYF. The genes are TRBV4-3 and TRBJ2-3; 9 nucleotides match TRBD2. The germline V gene encodes CDR1 LGHNA and CDR2 YSLEER. V shed 1 base, J shed 7 bases, and the junction held 12 bases outside the gene matches. This CDR3 spans 17 amino acids.

The rearrangement uses TRBV4-3 and TRBJ2-1; TRBD2 matches at 10 bases. Per the germline V gene, CDR1 is LGHNA and CDR2 is YSLEER. The CDR3 sequence is 15 residues long. J gave up 10 bases and V 0 bases, and 6 bases lay outside the gene matches. The CDR3 reads CASSQESGRAWEQFF. The CDR3 coding sequence is TGCGCCAGCAGCCAAGAGAGCGGGAGGGCCTGGGAGCAGTTCTTC.

This rearrangement joins TRBV18 to TRBJ1-2; weak D call: TRBD1 (6 bases). CDR1 and CDR2 from the germline V gene are KGHSH and LQKENI. Trimming took 3 bases from V and 4 from J, leaving 12 bases between them. The CDR3 loop spans 14 amino acids. This CDR3 reads CASSPVQGTYGYTF. The CDR3 bases are TGTGCCAGCTCACCGGTCCAGGGGACCTATGGCTACACCTTC.

V gene TRBV6-1 combines with J gene TRBJ1-2, with TRBD1 identical over 7 bases. V lost 2 bases, J lost 4 bases, and 1 base stayed unmatched. The CDR3 has 13 residues. Germline values: CDR1 MNHNS, CDR2 SASEGT. The CDR3 nucleotides are TGTGCCAGCAGTGAAAGGGGGCTCTATGGCTACACCTTC. This sequence encodes CASSERGLYGYTF.

The V gene is TRBV5-4, the J gene TRBJ2-7, with 8 nucleotides matching TRBD1. The germline gives CDR1 SGHNT, CDR2 YYREEE (reference sequence). The V gene end was trimmed by 4 bases and the J gene end by 7 bases; junction bases not matched to a gene: 10. The CDR3 is 14 residues long. CDR3 residues: CASSPGQEILEQYF. The DNA of the CDR3 is TGTGCCAGCAGCCCGGGACAGGAGATATTGGAGCAGTACTTC.

The chain has TRBV30 and TRBJ1-1; 7 bases are a match to TRBD1. The CDR3 totals 11 residues. V gave up 5 bases and J gave up 11 bases; unmatched junction bases: 8. Germline V gene lookup returns CDR1 GTSNPN and CDR2 SVGIG (reference sequence). The CDR3 sequence is CAWGPGRGAFF. CDR3 DNA sequence: TGTGCCTGGGGCCCGGGCAGGGGGGCTTTCTTT.

This chain connects TRBV5-1 to TRBJ1-1; 8 bases fit TRBD1. V shed 2 bases, J shed 0 bases, and the junction held 6 bases outside the gene matches. Germline lookup yields CDR1 SGHRS and CDR2 YFSETQ. This CDR3 has 16 residues. CDR3 sequence (DNA): TGCGCCAGCAGCTTTGGGGACAGGCTTGTGAACACTGAAGCTTTCTTT. Protein sequence: CASSFGDRLVNTEAFF. Full variable domain (outside the CDR3, taken from reference TRBV5-1 and TRBJ1-1): KAGVTQTPRYLIKTRGQQVTLSCSPISGHRSVSWYQQTPGQGLQFLFEYFSETQRNKGNFPGRFSGRQFSNSRSEMNVSTLELGDSALYLCASSFGDRLVNTEAFFGQGTRLTVV.

The chain uses TRBV4-3 and TRBJ2-6; D might be TRBD2 (5 bases). The CDR3 sequence is 18 residues long. V gave up 0 bases and J gave up 0 bases, with 12 bases separating them. From germline, CDR1 is LGHNA and CDR2 YSLEER. CDR3 coding DNA: TGCGCCAGCAGCCAAGATCTAGCCGGTCTCTCTGGGGCCAACGTCCTGACTTTC. Protein product: CASSQDLAGLSGANVLTF.

The J gene is TRBJ2-2, the V gene TRBV27; 9 positions agree with TRBD1. Germline assignment: CDR1 MNHEY and CDR2 SMNVEV (reference sequence). The CDR3 runs 17 residues. V was clipped by 0 bases and J by 6 bases; unmatched bases: 8. The CDR3 DNA is TGTGCCAGCAGTTTATCACTACAGGGGGCCGGGGCCGGGGAGCTGTTTTTT. Translation gives CASSLSLQGAGAGELFF.

V and J are TRBV27 and TRBJ1-2; 7 bases fit TRBD1. Germline V gene sequence: CDR1 MNHEY, CDR2 SMNVEV (reference sequence). With V trimmed by 5 bases and J by 6 bases, 9 bases remained unmatched. The CDR3 contains 14 residues. CDR3 protein: CASSGGRGNDGYTF. CDR3 in DNA: TGTGCCAGCAGTGGTGGCAGGGGGAATGATGGCTACACCTTC.

There are a few counts of this clone. The chain joins TRBV6-5 to TRBJ1-1; D may be TRBD1 (5 bases). Trimming left V 4 bases short and J 9 bases short, with 15 bases between. Per the germline V gene, CDR1 is MNHEY and CDR2 is SVGAGI. The CDR3 spans 13 residues. As DNA, the CDR3 is TGTGCCAGCAGTTTACAGGTTGGGGAAAAAGCTTTCTTT. Amino acids: CASSLQVGEKAFF.

The gene calls are TRBV30 and TRBJ1-1; the D gene is possibly TRBD1 (5 bases). Trimming removed 7 bases from V and 3 bases from J, with 9 bases in between. The CDR3 totals 11 residues. Per the germline V gene, CDR1 is GTSNPN and CDR2 is SVGIG (reference sequence). Written as DNA, the CDR3 is TGTGCCTCGCAGGGATACACTGAAGCTTTCTTT. Its translation: CASQGYTEAFF.

The V call is TRBV27, the J call TRBJ1-4; TRBD1 matches 9 bases. Germline CDR1 MNHEY, CDR2 SMNVEV (reference sequence). The trim removed 5 bases at V and 7 bases at J, leaving 11 bases unmatched. CDR3 length: 16 amino acids. This CDR3 is CASSPGTGPFREKLFF. The CDR3 DNA is TGTGCCAGCAGTCCGGGGACAGGGCCCTTCCGTGAAAAACTGTTTTTT. Drawing the rest from reference TRBV27 and TRBJ1-4, the complete variable domain is EAQVTQNPRYLITVTGKKLTVTCSQNMNHEYMSWYRQDPGLGLRQIYYSMNVEVTDKGDVPEGYKVSRKEKRNFPLILESPSPNQTSLYFCASSPGTGPFREKLFFGSGTQLSVL.